The clone carrying this TCR beta chain was counted only a few times. The target antigen is unknown. Expressed TCRB transcripts were sequenced, since all the RNA that had been isolated was reverse transcribed. The method was immunoSEQ multiplex PCR; TCRdb's version includes in-frame clones alone and lacks a portion of them. Of under 200,000 clones listed, around 8.3% are singletons. Germline CDR1 is MNHEY and CDR2 is SMNVEV (reference sequence). V trimming: 5 bases; J trimming: 7 bases; junction bases outside the gene matches: 4. The CDR3 length is 15 residues. The sample originates from a study of beta chain features in type 1 diabetes. Central memory, naive, regulatory and stem cell-like memory CD4+ cells were sorted by CD45RO/CCR7/CD25/CD127/CD95/CD27. Study results and limitations: A moderate, significant TCRB CDR3 shortening appeared in type 1 diabetes across four CD4+ subsets.

The material sequenced was central memory CD4+ T cells from blood. The TCR originated in a woman younger than 35 with type 1 diabetes. The V and J genes are TRBV27 and TRBJ2-3, with 15 positions matching TRBD2. The CDR3 DNA follows: TGTGCCAGCAGTGGACTAGCGGGAGGGCCGAATACGCAGTATTTT. Its translation: CASSGLAGGPNTQYF.